The present T cell receptor (beta chain) was sequenced within a study of cytomegalovirus exposure and HLA in healthy donors. Findings of the study overall: Data from an earlier analysis indicated that most TCR beta V segments were productive either about 90% or about 30% of the time.

Germline V lookup: CDR1 SGHRS, CDR2 YFSETQ. This CDR3 region has 14 residues. V was clipped by 1 base and J by 12 bases; unmatched bases: 7. Notes on this clone: Its antigen is still unknown.

With 60 Vbeta and 13 Jbeta primers, the PCR was carried out. Assay used: immunoSEQ multiplex PCR; TCRdb lists only in-frame clones, some missing. Of about 200,000 clones listed, about 88% are singletons. The TCR sequence derives from a woman in her twenties or thirties in good health and CMV-seronegative. The rearrangement joins TRBV5-1 to TRBJ2-1; 10 nucleotides line up with TRBD1. The sequencing sample was made of PBMCs. CDR3 nucleotide sequence: TGCGCCAGCAGCTTGACGTCTAGACAGGGGGCGCAGTTCTTC. Protein: CASSLTSRQGAQFF.